This TCR beta chain was sequenced during a study of cytomegalovirus exposure and HLA in healthy donors (dated by TCRdb to about 2017). The study in broad terms: An earlier analysis of some 620 of the donors reported 276 Gb of sequence data and 95 million to 130 million unique TCR beta sequences obtained from 150 million to 200 million T cells. The study used immunosequencing to profile the T cell repertoires of hundreds of subjects and linked those repertoires to cytomegalovirus serostatus. A separate validation cohort of 100 to 150 different subjects was used in addition to the approximately 670-subject first cohort. Donor age, sex, ethnicity and CMV serostatus were compiled together with the repertoire data. The later analysis used no new phenotypic data to find candidate immune exposures, relying instead on TCR beta sequences and their occurrence across donors. Several DR-DQ haplotypes were handled as single units for association and clustering, since linkage in the cohort was strong. Of the approximately 370 genotyped donors, roughly 76% were placed in the genetic ancestry cluster associated with self-reported Caucasian donors. The number of donors typed differed by locus, with 629-630 for A, B, C, DRB1 and DQB1, roughly 520 for DQA1, over 600 for DPA1, and 400 to 490 for DPB1. All discovery cohort repertoires had been generated using a single sequencing platform. Among 398 genotyped donors of the cohort, an average of approximately 240,000 unique TCR beta nucleotide sequences were sequenced per donor, around a sixth of them non-productive. The study combined high-throughput TCR immunosequencing, statistical association of individual TCRs with disease status, and machine learning to predict cytomegalovirus infection status. An early release that covered around 590 HLA-typed donors contained around 300 gigabases of sequencing data and roughly 84 million unique TCR sequences. A later analysis re-analyzed previously published TCR beta repertoires from 666 donors and added high-resolution HLA genotyping to study TCR occurrence patterns. HLA typing included class I and class II loci at four-digit resolution. The study was designed to test whether signatures of past pathogen exposure could be identified by cataloging public T cell receptors. In an earlier analysis of roughly 580 of the donors, high-throughput TCR beta sequencing was used to judge whether each TCR beta V gene segment behaved as functional or pseudogenic. Genome-wide SNP genotypes for about 65% of the roughly 670 donors were used in a later genetic analysis, which treated that subset as a discovery cohort.

As to this clone: Its antigen has not been determined. The sample holds no much larger clone one base away, and base qualities are not on file. Other DNA sequences in this specimen translate into the identical CDR3.

The cohort consisted of 670 or so healthy bone marrow donors. Cohort members were all nominally healthy when sampled, although unrecorded immune exposures were likely present. The donor was CMV seronegative and was included in the group of several hundred seronegative cohort members. A peripheral blood sample was collected from each donor, and TCR beta sequencing was performed on peripheral blood mononuclear cells. The Qiagen DNeasy Blood Extraction Kit was used to extract genomic DNA from the blood cell samples. CDR1 and CDR2 were assigned from the germline V gene as ENHRY and SYGVKD. V has 4 bases trimmed and J has 8 bases trimmed; junction bases matching no gene number 3. CDR3 length: 12 amino acids, cysteine to phenylalanine. The CDR3 DNA has 36 bases and is translated from base 1. On the study overall, not on this receptor specifically: A group of highly shared sequence variants was considered likely to be a technical artifact of the sequencing pipeline. Because counts were too low, fewer than 20 rarely observed V segments, including chromosome 9 orphons, were excluded from the earlier analysis of a few hundred of the donors. Because HLA typing was unavailable for some donors at each locus, only the typed subset was used in association tests. A total of some 180 TCR beta chains were listed by the study as associated with cytomegalovirus. The classifier was reported to diagnose cytomegalovirus status with high specificity and sensitivity in both the original and validation cohorts. The cohort was sequenced for TCR beta chains only, and without alpha or paired-chain data the features that could be detected were limited. Presence/absence analyses assumed roughly uniform sequencing depth across donors, an assumption that may not hold. In vitro tests confirmed that a few of the cytomegalovirus-associated TCR beta chains recognize cytomegalovirus antigens. A later analysis found that most CMV-associated TCR beta chains appeared HLA-restricted, with HLA associations seemingly driven largely by CMV exposure. In a later analysis, HLA-associated TCR beta chains showed more clonal expansion and lower generation probabilities than non-associated chains that were equally common. A later analysis found that TCR association rates varied across HLA loci, with DRB1 alleles showing the most associated TCRs and HLA-C alleles the fewest. For the cohort, immune exposure information was limited to CMV serostatus. Because the 87-base-pair reads could not distinguish some IMGT-functional V segments, including TRBV6-2 and TRBV6-3, those segments were excluded. Assigning TCR associations to individual alleles was difficult when HLA alleles, especially DR and DQ, strongly co-occurred. Linkage disequilibrium might explain the correlated functional status among segregating V segments, but an unknown experimental factor could not be excluded. Several of the top co-occurrence clusters appeared to be linked to parvovirus B19, influenza, CMV and Epstein-Barr virus, according to a later analysis. Broadly in line with IMGT annotations, most TCR beta V segments showed up in productive rearrangements about 87% or about 30% of the time in an earlier analysis of several hundred of the donors. According to the authors, the approach could potentially be generalized to other disease states and immunological phenotypes. A further reported finding was that TCR beta sequences accurately predicted the HLA-A and HLA-B alleles for most subjects in the first cohort. Most TCR sequences were observed very rarely across donors, whereas some public TCRs were present in many individuals. A later analysis associated about 17,000 TCR beta sequences with specific HLA alleles at a false discovery rate of 0.05. According to a later genetic analysis, donors in an Asian-associated ancestry cluster had fewer N-insertions in productive TCRs than the roughly 700-donor mean. A later genetic analysis associated a missense DCLRE1C variant with V-gene and J-gene trimming of TCR beta chains, and an independent cohort replicated the association.

Libraries were made using the immunoSEQ multiplex PCR assay. For the multiplex PCR, a mixture combining 60 forward primers for TCR Vbeta segments and 13 reverse primers for TCR Jbeta segments was used. The CDR3 region of rearranged TCR beta genes was amplified from genomic DNA with a multiplex PCR assay. On the Illumina HiSeq System, the amplified TCR beta libraries were sequenced as 87-base-pair reads. In the original analysis: In a later analysis, about 80 million unique TCR beta chains were counted across the approximately 670 repertoires, and roughly 10 million of these chains were shared by at least two donors. To remove PCR and sequencing errors, raw reads were error-corrected and collapsed into unique sequences using a nearest-neighbor algorithm that merged closely related sequences. Alignment of CDR3 sequences to IMGT reference sequences was used to assign V, D and J gene segments. For a sequence to be retained, a match of at least six nucleotides was required to both a V gene segment and a J gene segment. Rearrangements were classified as productive when the CDR3 lacked stop codons and remained in frame with V and J, and all other rearrangements were classified as non-productive. CDR3 was defined according to IMGT convention as the region running from the second conserved V-encoded cysteine to the conserved J-encoded phenylalanine. The earlier analysis of some 580 of the donors excluded any sequence lacking an unambiguous match to a single V gene segment. An earlier analysis of some 500 of the donors classified V segments as functional when productive rearrangements were above 56.7% and as segregating when the standard deviation between donors was above 5%. A statistical classification framework was built to diagnose cytomegalovirus status from the catalog of TCR beta chain sequences. A later analysis assigned V and J genes by comparing TCR nucleotide sequences with IMGT/GENE-DB human TR gene sequences. Using the TCRdist pipeline, a later analysis assigned CDR3 sequences along with most-parsimonious VDJ recombination scenarios. In a later analysis, every TCR beta chain was defined by the combination of its CDR3 amino acid sequence and its V-gene family, and reads without a unique V-gene family were dropped. As a way to deal with suspected cross-contamination and a sequencing artifact, a later analysis dropped roughly 600 nucleotide sequences that were highly shared and had low generation probability. In a later analysis, a clonal expansion index was calculated for each public chain from normalized within-repertoire ranks of inferred template counts. A later analysis computed generation probabilities with a VDJ recombination model fitted to out-of-frame rearrangements, and checked the results against IGoR. Hypergeometric tests were used in a later analysis to score TCR-TCR, TCR-HLA and TCR-CMV co-occurrence, with a repertoire-size bias correction applied to the TCR pairs. False discovery rates were estimated in a later analysis by permuting HLA or CMV assignments 20 times. In a later analysis, co-occurring TCRs were grouped using DBSCAN, and TCRdist sequence similarity was added for clustering within HLA-allele-positive subsets. Co-occurrence clustering excluded repertoires with fewer than 30,000 or more than 120,000 public chains, plus five with anomalous nucleotide sharing. In its TCRdb copy, this immuneACCESS table keeps in-frame sequences only and misses some clones. Where compared with another copy, unresolved V genes explain less than half of these, and the others have no known cause. The DNA was the basis for D and trimming; V, J and clone size are from that table. In all, the sample holds 95,000 to 150,000 clones, and roughly 76% of those were seen once. Of the sample, 2.1% falls within the top ten clones.

Source material: PBMCs. This TCR came from a man aged 30-40 years in good health and CMV-seronegative. Recombination linked TRBV10-3 to TRBJ1-2, with TRBD1 matching 8 junction bases. The nucleotide sequence is TGTGCCATCAGTGCCGACAGGGGAGGCTACACCTTC. It is translated as CAISADRGGYTF.